The sequence of this TCR beta chain was determined in a study of CD8+CD57+ T cells in acquired aplastic anemia listed by TCRdb under 2018. Concerning the study at large: CD8+CD57+ expansion was defined as frequency above the mean frequency observed in healthy subjects. What the work shows at the level of the full study, not this receptor alone: In patients, diversity was lower in CD8+CD57+ cells than in the total CD4+ and CD8+ cell pools. Patients and healthy controls showed no significant difference in CD8+ Simpson's diversity (P=0.060). About 29 CD8+ CDR3 sequences were found to be shared between patients and controls, but these sequences appeared to be highly expressed in patients and within the immunodominant clones of the patients.

CDR1 and CDR2 are drawn from the germline V gene: SGHTA, FQGNSA. V lost 4 bases and J lost 0 bases; the stretch between them is 19 bases long. From the cysteine through the phenylalanine, the CDR3 covers 17 amino acids. Only CDR3 DNA is held: 51 bases, read in frame from base 1. Patients chosen for sequencing had shown expansion of CD8+CD57+ cells by flow cytometry. For a sixth of the 12 patients who had sufficient cells, CD8+CD57+ effector memory cells were also sequenced. Every patient had severe acquired aplastic anemia, diagnosed using the International Study of Aplastic Anemia and Agranulocytosis and Camitta criteria. No patient had received any therapy when blood was sampled. Bead enrichment of CD8+CD57+ cells gave a mean DNA yield of roughly 1.5 ug. In the study, sorted CD4+ and CD8+ blood T cells from patients with severe aplastic anemia and from healthy subjects underwent deep sequencing of TCR repertoires. Patients were enrolled in the USA under clinicaltrials.gov protocols 00001620, 01623167, 00001397, 00071045, 00081523 and 00961064. Ficoll-Paque density gradient centrifugation was used to isolate peripheral blood mononuclear cells.

Remarks on this clonotype: The clone's antigen remains unknown. One base away there is no much larger clone; base qualities are not given.

TCR beta VDJ combination and CDR3 sequence profiling used genomic DNA as the template. An Illumina HiSeq 2000 was used for TCR repertoire sequencing. In the source study's methods: TRBV/TRBJ rearrangement plots, CDR3 size and DJ length profiles, and Simpson's diversity index were used to evaluate the repertoires. The immunodominant clone was defined as the most abundant DNA sequence in deep sequencing data. CDR3 amino acid sequences were checked for sharing across subjects and were also compared against the VDJdb database and published repertoires. TCRdb passed the public sequencing reads through fastp at Q25 and MiXCR, retaining productive beta sequences. Every CDR3 protein is listed once, alongside the most common genes and DNA of its rows. TCRdb, rather than the study authors, made the V and J calls. This sample has about 20,000 distinct CDR3 sequences in its table, and around 40% of those were observed once. 80% to 90% of the sample is held by the ten biggest clonotypes.

The sequenced sample consisted of CD8+CD57+ T cells sorted from PBMCs. This specimen's cell subset or site label, interpreted: bead-enriched CD8+CD57+ effector memory T cells from SAA patients. This receptor chain uses TRBV7-2 and TRBJ2-7, with TRBD2 perhaps the D gene, on 9 matching bases. This clonotype originated in a human donor with aplastic anemia. The CDR3 in this case is CASSSRGGGQVSYEQYF. In nucleotides, the sequence is TGTGCCAGCAGCTCACGCGGGGGGGGACAGGTCTCCTACGAGCAGTACTTC.